A selection of T cell receptor beta chains follows, all from one sample in a study of blood T cell repertoires in COVID-19. TCRdb's table, derived via immunoSEQ multiplex PCR, lists solely in-frame clones and lacks some. The sample lists around 190,000 clones; 75% to 85% were seen once. Material for sequencing was peripheral blood. These receptors were collected from a human donor in a cohort sampled during active COVID-19. CDR3s include the opening cysteine and the closing phenylalanine or tryptophan. D genes are given only for firm matches. Some rows mark clone size as missing; the rest say once, few, many or name a class of expanded clone.

j_call clone_size v_call d_call cdr3_aa cdr3_nt
TRBJ1-2 . TRBV15 TRBD1 CATSRVRTGGFGYGYTF TGTGCCACCAGCAGAGTCCGAACAGGGGGCTTCGGCTATGGCTACACCTTC
TRBJ1-1 . TRBV12-3/TRBV12-4 . CASSLIGNTEAFF TGTGCCAGCAGTTTAATCGGGAACACTGAAGCTTTCTTT
TRBJ2-7 . TRBV15 . CATSRDRRYEQYF TGTGCCACCAGCAGGGACAGACGGTACGAGCAGTACTTC
TRBJ2-2 . TRBV7-9 . CASSLGRPNTGELFF TGTGCCAGCAGCTTGGGGAGACCAAACACCGGGGAGCTGTTTTTT
TRBJ1-6 . TRBV28 . CASSSGSGSPLHF TGTGCCAGCAGTTCGGGGTCAGGTTCACCCCTCCACTTT
TRBJ1-2 . TRBV10-3 TRBD1 CAISDGTGYGYTF TGTGCCATCAGTGACGGGACAGGCTATGGCTACACCTTC
TRBJ2-7 . TRBV2 TRBD1 CASREGTGGYEQYF TGTGCCAGCAGGGAAGGGACAGGGGGCTACGAGCAGTACTTC
TRBJ1-1 . TRBV5-1 . CASSLDGGTEAFF TGCGCCAGCAGCTTGGATGGGGGGACTGAAGCTTTCTTT
TRBJ2-7 . TRBV7-2 . CASRTEGREQYF TGTGCCAGCAGAACCGAGGGGAGGGAGCAGTACTTC
TRBJ2-7 . TRBV6-2/TRBV6-3 TRBD2 CASSYSFGLAPSSYEQYF TGTGCCAGCAGTTACTCTTTCGGACTAGCGCCGAGCTCCTACGAGCAGTACTTC
TRBJ1-4 . TRBV19 . CASTLKGATNEKLFF TGTGCCAGTACACTGAAGGGGGCAACTAATGAAAAACTGTTTTTT
TRBJ2-5 . TRBV21-1 . CASSNEREAQETQYF TGTGCCAGCAGCAACGAGCGGGAGGCCCAAGAGACCCAGTACTTC
TRBJ1-1 . TRBV6-2/TRBV6-3 . CASSYTGPRGDTEAFF TGTGCCAGCAGTTACACGGGTCCTCGGGGGGACACTGAAGCTTTCTTT
TRBJ1-2 . TRBV6-2/TRBV6-3 TRBD1 CASSRPGQLNYGYTF TGTGCCAGCAGTCGCCCGGGACAGCTAAACTATGGCTACACCTTC
TRBJ2-7 few TRBV3-1/TRBV3-2 . CASSQEGTASYEQYF TGTGCCAGCAGCCAAGAAGGAACAGCTTCCTACGAGCAGTACTTC
TRBJ2-7 . TRBV2 . CASSEGGREQYF TGTGCCAGCAGTGAGGGGGGGCGGGAGCAGTACTTC
TRBJ2-3 . TRBV7-9 TRBD1 CASSFTGGTDTQYF TGTGCCAGCAGCTTTACAGGGGGCACAGATACGCAGTATTTT
TRBJ2-7 few TRBV6-2/TRBV6-3 . CASSYSGLAGDEQYF TGTGCCAGCAGTTACAGCGGGCTAGCTGGGGACGAGCAGTACTTC
TRBJ1-1 . TRBV7-9 . CASSLEAGNTEAFF TGTGCCAGCAGCTTAGAGGCGGGGAACACTGAAGCTTTCTTT
TRBJ2-1 . TRBV6-2/TRBV6-3 TRBD1 CASSNRGPNIYNEQFF TGTGCCAGCAGCAACAGGGGGCCTAACATTTACAATGAGCAGTTCTTC
TRBJ1-5 . TRBV28 . CASEDISNQPQHF TGTGCCAGCGAGGACATTAGCAATCAGCCCCAGCATTTT
TRBJ2-2 . TRBV28 . CASSLPGQNTGELFF TGTGCCAGCAGTTTACCCGGACAGAACACCGGGGAGCTGTTTTTT
TRBJ2-3 . TRBV5-6 . CASSSLVHNTDTQYF TGTGCCAGCAGCTCGCTAGTCCATAACACAGATACGCAGTATTTT
TRBJ2-7 . TRBV7-2 . CASSLAVSERTYEQYF TGTGCCAGCAGCTTAGCGGTAAGCGAGAGGACCTACGAGCAGTACTTC
TRBJ1-2 . TRBV6-5 . CASIWDLGPHYGYTF TGTGCCAGCATCTGGGACTTGGGGCCCCACTATGGCTACACCTTC
TRBJ2-4 . TRBV6-2/TRBV6-3 TRBD1 CASSYGDRAKNIQYF TGTGCCAGCAGTTATGGGGACAGGGCCAAAAACATTCAGTACTTC
TRBJ1-6 . TRBV7-3 . CASSLTELGGSYNSPLHF TGTGCCAGCAGCTTAACGGAGTTAGGGGGCTCCTATAATTCACCCCTCCACTTT
TRBJ2-3 . TRBV28 TRBD2 CASSLLRGGAVDTQYF TGTGCCAGCAGTTTATTGCGGGGGGGCGCGGTAGATACGCAGTATTTT
TRBJ1-6 . TRBV28 . CASSRDSPLHF TGTGCCAGCAGTCGCGATTCACCCCTCCACTTT
TRBJ1-5 . TRBV2 TRBD1 CASSAGTGRLNQPQHF TGTGCCAGCAGTGCAGGGACAGGAAGACTCAATCAGCCCCAGCATTTT
TRBJ2-1 . TRBV5-1 TRBD2 CASSTGTALAGGIGFYNEQFF TGCGCCAGCAGCACCGGGACAGCCCTAGCGGGGGGCATTGGGTTCTACAATGAGCAGTTCTTC
TRBJ2-7 . TRBV11-1 . CASKGEGEAYEQYF TGTGCCAGCAAGGGTGAAGGGGAGGCCTACGAGCAGTACTTC
TRBJ1-6 . TRBV28 TRBD1 CASSDRAGSYNSPLHF TGTGCCAGCAGCGACAGGGCGGGCTCCTATAATTCACCCCTCCACTTT
TRBJ1-2 . TRBV27 . CASSGQHGYTF TGTGCCAGCAGTGGACAGCATGGCTACACCTTC
TRBJ1-2 . TRBV5-4 . CASKYLAEGRNGYTF TGTGCCAGCAAATATCTCGCGGAGGGTAGAAATGGCTACACCTTC
TRBJ1-2 . TRBV5-4 . CASGRAGAPYGYTF TGTGCCAGCGGAAGGGCAGGGGCCCCCTATGGCTACACCTTC
TRBJ2-7 . TRBV6-5 . CASSYSYDASSYEQYF TGTGCCAGCAGTTACTCGTATGATGCGTCGTCCTACGAGCAGTACTTC
TRBJ2-1 . TRBV3-1/TRBV3-2 TRBD1 CASSPTGSYNEQFF TGTGCCAGCAGCCCGACAGGGTCTTACAATGAGCAGTTCTTC
TRBJ1-2 once TRBV28 . CASSLTGNYGYTF TGTGCCAGCAGCCTTACAGGGAACTATGGCTACACCTTC
TRBJ1-6 . TRBV7-8 TRBD1 CASSQIQGVGSPLHF TGTGCCAGCAGTCAAATCCAGGGGGTTGGGTCACCCCTCCACTTT
TRBJ2-1 . TRBV28 TRBD2 CASSPRGEGTEQFF TGTGCCAGCAGTCCCCGTGGGGAGGGCACTGAGCAGTTCTTC
TRBJ1-1 few TRBV7-8 TRBD1 CASSLQTGQWTEAFF TGTGCCAGCAGCTTACAGACAGGGCAATGGACTGAAGCTTTCTTT
TRBJ1-2 . TRBV19 TRBD1 CASSMYQGQGVSGYTF TGTGCCAGTAGTATGTACCAGGGACAGGGGGTCTCTGGCTACACCTTC
TRBJ2-7 . TRBV12-3/TRBV12-4 . CASSLVQPMEQYF TGTGCCAGCAGTTTAGTACAGCCTATGGAGCAGTACTTC
TRBJ2-6 . TRBV9 . CASSVGTGANVLTF TGTGCCAGCAGCGTCGGGACTGGGGCCAACGTCCTGACTTTC
TRBJ1-1 . TRBV7-2 . CASSLDLPGNTEAFF TGTGCCAGCAGCTTAGACCTACCGGGGAACACTGAAGCTTTCTTT
TRBJ1-4 . TRBV9 . CASSVGTRRVELFF TGTGCCAGCAGCGTAGGGACACGTCGGGTGGAACTGTTTTTT
TRBJ1-1 . TRBV5-1 . CASSLSGGLGTEAFF TGCGCCAGCAGCTTGTCTGGGGGGTTAGGCACTGAAGCTTTCTTT